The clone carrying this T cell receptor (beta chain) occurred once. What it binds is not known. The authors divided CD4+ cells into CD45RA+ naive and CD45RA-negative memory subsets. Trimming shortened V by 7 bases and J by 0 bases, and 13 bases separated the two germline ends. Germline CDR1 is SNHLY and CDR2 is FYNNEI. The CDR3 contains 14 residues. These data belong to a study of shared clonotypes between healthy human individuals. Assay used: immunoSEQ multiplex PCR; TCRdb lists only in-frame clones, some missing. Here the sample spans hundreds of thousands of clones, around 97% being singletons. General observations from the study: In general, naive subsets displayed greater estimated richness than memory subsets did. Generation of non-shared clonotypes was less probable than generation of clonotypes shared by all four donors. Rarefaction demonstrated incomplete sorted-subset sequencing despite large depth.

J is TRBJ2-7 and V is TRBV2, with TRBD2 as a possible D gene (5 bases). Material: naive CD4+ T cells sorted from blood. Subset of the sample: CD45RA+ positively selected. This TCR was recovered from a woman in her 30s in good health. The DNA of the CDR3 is TGTGCCAGCACCGAGCGGCCCGTCTCCTACGAGCAGTACTTC. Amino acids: CASTERPVSYEQYF.